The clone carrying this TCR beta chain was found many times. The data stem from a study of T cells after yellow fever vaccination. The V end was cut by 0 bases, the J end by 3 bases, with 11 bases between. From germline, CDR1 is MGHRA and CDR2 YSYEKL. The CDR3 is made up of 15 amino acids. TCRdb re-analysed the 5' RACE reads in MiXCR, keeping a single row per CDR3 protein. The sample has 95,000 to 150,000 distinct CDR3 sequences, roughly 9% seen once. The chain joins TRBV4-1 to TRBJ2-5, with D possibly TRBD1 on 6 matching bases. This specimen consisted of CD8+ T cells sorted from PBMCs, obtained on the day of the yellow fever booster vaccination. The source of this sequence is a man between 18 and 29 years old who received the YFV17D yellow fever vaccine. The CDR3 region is CASSQELGQKETQYF. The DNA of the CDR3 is TGCGCCAGCAGCCAAGAGTTGGGACAAAAAGAGACCCAGTACTTC.